This TCR beta chain was sequenced for a study of regulatory T cells in long-lasting Graves disease. This CDR3 is 16 amino acids long. The germline gives CDR1 SGHRS, CDR2 YFSETQ. V gave up 0 bases and J gave up 5 bases; unmatched junction bases: 7. This clonotype was seen only a few times. CDR3-region Arm-PCR and iRepertoire HTBI primers produced the TCR beta libraries. One entry per CDR3 protein results from TCRdb running MiXCR on the multiplex PCR reads. The repertoire has approximately 460,000 distinct CDR3 sequences, roughly 17% of them found once; the top ten carry about 10%. Time point defined: newly diagnosed GD, antithyroid drugs for less than 3 months. Extracted RNA from PBMCs served as the source of the TCR library. Separately, the same data were catalogued under a study of T cells in Graves' hyperthyroidism and ophthalmopathy. This second study notes: Stable hyperthyroidism: no ophthalmopathy progression over 18 months of follow-up. The HTBI primer set drove a first-round RT-PCR of the TCR CDR3. Ophthalmopathy and stable hyperthyroidism were told apart by a 13 V-J model.

The sample here was peripheral blood mononuclear cells (PBMCs), taken at new diagnosis, from a patient treated with antithyroid drugs. The receptor's source is a woman aged 25 to 39 with Graves disease. The chain links TRBV5-1 to TRBJ2-2, with 7 positions matching TRBD2. The CDR3 sequence: CASSLDRTSWTGELFF. CDR3 bases: TGCGCCAGCAGCTTGGATAGGACTAGTTGGACCGGGGAGCTGTTTTTT.